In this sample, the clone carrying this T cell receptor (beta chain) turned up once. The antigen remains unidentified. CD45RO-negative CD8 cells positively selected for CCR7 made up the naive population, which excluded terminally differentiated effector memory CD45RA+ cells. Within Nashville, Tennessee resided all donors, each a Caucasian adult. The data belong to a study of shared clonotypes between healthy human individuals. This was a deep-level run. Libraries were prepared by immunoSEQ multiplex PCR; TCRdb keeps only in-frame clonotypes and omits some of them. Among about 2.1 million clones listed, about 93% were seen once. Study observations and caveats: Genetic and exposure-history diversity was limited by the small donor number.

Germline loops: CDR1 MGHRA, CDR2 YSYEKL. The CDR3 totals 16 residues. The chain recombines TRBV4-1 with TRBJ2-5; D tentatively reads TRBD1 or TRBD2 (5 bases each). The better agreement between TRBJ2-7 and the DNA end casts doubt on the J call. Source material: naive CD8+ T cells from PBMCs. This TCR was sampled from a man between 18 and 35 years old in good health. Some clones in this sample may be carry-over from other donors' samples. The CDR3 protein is CASSRAESGTTYEQYF. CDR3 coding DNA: TGCGCCAGCAGCCGGGCTGAATCCGGGACCACCTACGAGCAGTACTTC.